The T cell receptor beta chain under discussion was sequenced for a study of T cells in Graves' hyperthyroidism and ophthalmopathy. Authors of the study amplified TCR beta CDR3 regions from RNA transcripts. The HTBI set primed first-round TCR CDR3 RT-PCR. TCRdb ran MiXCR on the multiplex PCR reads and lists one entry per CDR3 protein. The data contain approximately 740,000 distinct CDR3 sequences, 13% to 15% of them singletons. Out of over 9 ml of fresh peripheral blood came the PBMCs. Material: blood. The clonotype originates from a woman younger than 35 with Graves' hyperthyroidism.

CDR3 loop: CASSLQSGQGNEQYF. The CDR3 nucleotides are TGTGCCAGCAGCCTCCAGAGTGGACAGGGGAACGAGCAGTACTTC. The chain has TRBV14 and TRBJ2-7, with 9 bases matching TRBD1. Germline V gene lookup returns CDR1 SGHDN and CDR2 FVKESK. The CDR3 contains 15 residues. V shed 4 bases and J 5 bases; nucleotides not matched to a gene: 9.